This TCR beta chain was recovered during a study of T cell responses to AZD1222 COVID-19 vaccine. The CDR3 runs 19 residues. The J segment lost 0 bases and the V segment lost 4 bases, leaving 12 bases of the junction unmatched. Germline V CDR1 and CDR2: SGHAT, FQNNGV. The method was immunoSEQ multiplex PCR; TCRdb's version includes in-frame clones alone and lacks a portion of them. The sample consists of 90,000 to 100,000 clones, around 88% of them appearing once. This clone was counted a few times. The receptor's source is an adult in good health. The input for sequencing was peripheral blood, taken on day 0 of AZD1222 vaccination. This rearrangement joins TRBV11-2 to TRBJ2-1, with 10 bases matching TRBD2. The CDR3 sequence is CASSSPRTSGLSSYNEQFF. DNA for the CDR3: TGTGCCAGCAGCTCGCCCAGGACTAGCGGCTTGAGCTCCTACAATGAGCAGTTCTTC.